These 29 T cell receptor beta chains came from one sample sequenced in a study of Graves' ophthalmopathy and Graves' hyperthyroidism. For repertoire sequencing, the TCR beta CDR3 regions were amplified from RNA transcripts. First-round RT-PCR relied on HTBI primers, and a second-round multiplex PCR came next. TCRdb re-called the multiplex PCR reads through MiXCR, storing one row per CDR3 protein. The sample holds 450,000 to 600,000 distinct CDR3 sequences, about 40% seen once. The sequencing sample was made of peripheral blood or thyroid tissue (not recorded which). The receptor set was obtained from an adult man with Graves' hyperthyroidism.

This clonotype was picked up many times. This rearrangement joins TRBV5-1 to TRBJ1-6, with D unresolved. The CDR3 is 12 residues long. CDR1 is SGHRS, CDR2 YFSETQ, per germline. Trimming stripped 5 bases from V and 7 bases from J, with 7 bases between. The CDR3 DNA follows: TGCGCCAGCAGGATTGGGAATTCACCCCTCCACTTT. This translates into CASRIGNSPLHF.

This sequence joins TRBV29-1 and TRBJ1-2, with no clear D. CDR1 is SQVTM and CDR2 is ANQGSEA in the germline V gene. Trimming left V 0 bases short and J 2 bases short, with 13 bases between. CDR3 size: 15 residues. The CDR3 protein is CSVEDGTVVNYGYTF. For the CDR3, the DNA is TGCAGCGTTGAAGATGGCACGGTAGTGAACTATGGCTACACCTTC.

This clonotype was recorded many times. V gene TRBV3-1 combines with J gene TRBJ2-7; the D is unclear. CDR3 length: 12 amino acids. Trimming left V 3 bases short and J 5 bases short, with 8 bases between. The germline V gene encodes CDR1 LGHDT and CDR2 YNNKEL (reference sequence). CDR3 DNA: TGTGCCAGCAGCCAGAACAGCGACGAGCAGTACTTC. The encoded protein is CASSQNSDEQYF.

This clonotype was seen repeatedly, ten times or more. The chain carries TRBV29-1 and TRBJ1-2; no firm D call. Germline CDR1 is SQVTM and CDR2 is ANQGSEA. CDR3 length: 13 amino acids. V lost 4 bases and J 7 bases, leaving 16 bases between the germline ends. This CDR3 is CSVVRAEVSGYTF. The CDR3 coding sequence is TGCAGCGTTGTAAGGGCTGAAGTCTCTGGCTACACCTTC.

This clonotype was found many times. The chain has TRBV19 and TRBJ2-6, with TRBD1 identical over 8 bases. Germline CDR1 and CDR2: LNHDA and SQIVND (reference sequence). The CDR3 runs 18 residues. V shed 8 bases and J 1 base; nucleotides not matched to a gene: 13. The CDR3 DNA reads as TGTGCCAGTCAAGACTGGGACAGGATTCCTTCTGGGGCCAACGTCCTGACTTTC. Translation gives CASQDWDRIPSGANVLTF. Full variable domain (missing parts from reference TRBV19 and TRBJ2-6): DGGITQSPKYLFRKEGQNVTLSCEQNLNHDAMYWYRQDPGQGLRLIYYSQIVNDFQKGDIAEGYSVSREKKESFPLTVTSAQKNPTAFYLCASQDWDRIPSGANVLTFGAGSRLTVL.

V is TRBV29-1 and J is TRBJ2-7, with a possible D match to TRBD1 (6 bases). Germline V CDR1 and CDR2: SQVTM, ANQGSEA. The V gene lost 6 bases and the J gene lost 4 bases, with 13 bases spanning the gap. The CDR3 contains 12 residues. The CDR3: CSVKDSIYEQYF. CDR3 bases: TGCAGCGTAAAGGACAGCATTTACGAGCAGTACTTC.

In its sample, this clonotype was seen many times. The V gene is TRBV24-1, the J gene TRBJ2-5, with a possible D match to TRBD2 (6 bases). This CDR3 is built from 15 residues. Trimming pared 1 base from V and 3 bases from J, leaving 11 bases between. Germline CDR1 is KGHDR and CDR2 is SFDVKD. In nucleotides, the CDR3 is TGTGCCACCAGTGATTTTCAAGCGGGCAAAGAGACCCAGTACTTC. This sequence encodes CATSDFQAGKETQYF.

This clonotype was observed at least ten times. The chain joins TRBV6-6 to TRBJ1-6; a possible D gene is TRBD1 (6 bases). Germline V lookup: CDR1 MNHNY, CDR2 SVGAGI (reference sequence). V gave up 2 bases and J gave up 6 bases, with 11 bases separating them. This CDR3 has 15 amino acids. CDR3 sequence (DNA): TGTGCCAGCAGTTACGTGGGAGGGGGTAATTCACCCCTCCACTTT. This encodes CASSYVGGGNSPLHF.

This clonotype occurred many times. This chain joins TRBV20-1 and TRBJ2-2; D is unclear. The CDR3 spans 13 residues. The V end lost 5 bases, the J end lost 2 bases, and 9 bases lay between the germline ends. Germline V gene sequence: CDR1 DFQATT, CDR2 SNEGSKA (reference sequence). As DNA, the CDR3 is TGCAGTGCTGAATCCGTAAACACCGGGGAGCTGTTTTTT. Protein product: CSAESVNTGELFF.

This clonotype was counted many times. The chain joins TRBV7-3 to TRBJ2-7, with TRBD1 matching 10 bases. The J segment lost 6 bases and the V segment lost 6 bases, leaving 8 bases of the junction unmatched. This CDR3 has 14 residues. Per the germline V gene, CDR1 is SGHTA and CDR2 is FQGTGA. In nucleotides, the CDR3 is TGTGCCAGCAGAAAGGACAGGGGGTCGGGCGAGCAGTACTTC. This encodes CASRKDRGSGEQYF.

This clonotype came up many times. The chain couples TRBV6-4 to TRBJ1-5, with 7 bases matching TRBD1. V gave up 6 bases and J gave up 0 bases; unmatched junction bases: 8. The germline V gene has CDR1 MRHNA and CDR2 SNTAGT. The CDR3 totals 16 residues. The CDR3 protein is CASREGTEYSNQPQHF. As DNA, the CDR3 is TGTGCCAGCAGAGAGGGGACAGAATATAGCAATCAGCCCCAGCATTTT.

This clonotype was observed a few times. This chain joins TRBV29-1 and TRBJ2-5; D unclear. Germline lookup yields CDR1 SQVTM and CDR2 ANQGSEA. This CDR3 has 12 residues. Trimming stripped 8 bases from V and 2 bases from J, with 12 bases between. The CDR3 sequence: CSLEPRQETQYF. CDR3 nucleotides: TGCAGCTTGGAACCCCGGCAAGAGACCCAGTACTTC.

Points on this clonotype: It may be a read error: a sequence one base away is much more abundant. The V and J genes are TRBV9 and TRBJ1-2, with D perhaps TRBD1 (6 bases). The germline V gene has CDR1 SGDLS and CDR2 YYNGEE. CDR3 length: 13 amino acids. The CDR3 is CAGSFRGQWGYTF. The CDR3 DNA reads TGTGCCGGCAGCTTCCGGGGGCAATGGGGCTACACCTTC.

This clonotype appeared many times. The rearrangement links TRBV6-5 to TRBJ1-2; D is perhaps TRBD1 (5 bases). Trimming removed 7 bases from V and 2 bases from J, with 11 bases in between. This CDR3 spans 13 amino acids. Germline CDR1 is MNHEY and CDR2 is SVGAGI. In DNA, the CDR3 is TGTGCCAGCACTGGGGCCACCAACTATGGCTACACCTTC. It translates to CASTGATNYGYTF.

The V and J genes are TRBV7-8 and TRBJ1-5; 8 bases are a match to TRBD1. Germline trimming cut 8 bases from V and 6 bases from J; bases unmatched to any gene: 15. CDR1 SGHVS and CDR2 FQNEAQ come from the germline V gene. The CDR3 contains 16 residues. DNA of the CDR3: TGTGCCAGCTCAGTGACCGGGACAGGTGGAGGTCAGCCCCAGCATTTT. Its translation: CASSVTGTGGGQPQHF. Complete variable domain (other parts from reference TRBV7-8 and TRBJ1-5): GAGVSQSPRYKVAKRGQDVALRCDPISGHVSLFWYQQALGQGPEFLTYFQNEAQLDKSGLPSDRFFAERPEGSVSTLKIQRTQQEDSAVYLCASSVTGTGGGQPQHFGDGTRLSIL.

As regards this clonotype: This sequence may be a read error, since a much larger clone differs from it by one base. The conserved closing phenylalanine or tryptophan is absent in this CDR3, likely reflecting a read error. The chain has TRBV12-3 or TRBV12-4 and TRBJ2-2, with D unclear. The germline V and J ends were trimmed by 3 bases and 1 base, with 9 bases remaining between them. This CDR3 has 15 amino acids. CDR3 amino acids: CASSFIAVNTGELFL. The CDR3 DNA sequence: TGTGCCAGCAGTTTCATTGCGGTGAACACCGGGGAGCTGTTTCTT.

In this sample, this clonotype turned up many times. This chain links TRBV6-5 with TRBJ1-2, with D unresolved. CDR1 is MNHEY, CDR2 SVGAGI, per germline. The CDR3 consists of 13 residues. Trimming removed 4 bases at V and 4 bases at J, with 10 bases between. The CDR3 is CASSWAVSYGYTF. CDR3 coding DNA: TGTGCCAGCAGTTGGGCGGTCAGCTATGGCTACACCTTC.

A remark on this clonotype: At one end the junction does not follow the germline gene, possibly because of a read error. The V and J genes are TRBV2 and TRBJ2-7, with 11 bases that match TRBD2. The CDR3 has 16 amino acids. Germline-derived CDR1 and CDR2 are SNHLY and FYNNEI. The CDR3 reads CASSQVLAGEKDTQYF. CDR3 DNA: TGCGCCAGCAGCCAAGTACTAGCGGGAGAAAAAGATACGCAGTACTTC.

V is TRBV7-2 and J is TRBJ2-3; the D call may be TRBD1 or TRBD2 (5 bases each). The CDR3 length is 15 residues. Trimming pared 6 bases from V and 2 bases from J, leaving 15 bases between. The V gene's germline CDR1 is SGHTA and CDR2 FQGNSA. The CDR3 reads CASSDRGAYTDTQYF. CDR3 in DNA: TGTGCCAGCAGTGACCGGGGCGCTTACACAGATACGCAGTATTTT.

About this clonotype itself: As the CDR3 is not closed by the conserved phenylalanine or tryptophan, this likely results from a read error. J is TRBJ1-4 and V is TRBV6-1; D perhaps matches TRBD1 (6 bases). The CDR3 covers 14 residues. The germline gives CDR1 MNHNS, CDR2 SASEGT. With 6 bases removed from V and 3 bases from J, the gap between germline ends came to 11 bases. Here the CDR3 reads CASRETGPNEKLFS. The CDR3 nucleotides read TGTGCCAGCAGAGAGACAGGTCCTAATGAAAAACTGTTTTCT.

The rearrangement joins TRBV2 to TRBJ2-7; D may be TRBD1 (6 bases). Germline V gene data show CDR1 as SNHLY and CDR2 as FYNNEI. The V gene lost 8 bases and the J gene lost 4 bases, with 15 bases spanning the gap. The CDR3 runs 13 residues. CDR3 DNA: TGTGCCAGCTTATCCGGGACACCATACGAGCAGTACTTC. This codes for CASLSGTPYEQYF.

This chain uses TRBV15 with TRBJ1-2; perhaps TRBD1 as D (6 bases). Trimming took off 1 base at V and 0 bases at J, with 12 bases between the two ends. There are 16 residues in the CDR3. Germline-derived CDR1 and CDR2 are LNHNV and YYDKDF (reference sequence). For the CDR3, the DNA is TGTGCCACCAGCAGAGCCGGGGGCAGTCCTAACTATGGCTACACCTTC. Protein sequence: CATSRAGGSPNYGYTF.

In this sample, this clonotype turned up many times. The chain links TRBV12-3 or TRBV12-4 to TRBJ2-7, with TRBD2 matching over 9 bases. V shed 6 bases, J shed 3 bases, and the junction held 9 bases outside the gene matches. This CDR3 is built from 15 residues. The CDR3 DNA sequence: TGTGCCAGCAGCGATCTGACTAGCGGTCTCTACGAGCAGTACTTC. Its translation is CASSDLTSGLYEQYF.

The table lists this clonotype with many counts. V usage is TRBV7-3 and J usage is TRBJ1-1, with D hard to call. This CDR3 is 14 amino acids long. Germline assignment: CDR1 SGHTA and CDR2 FQGTGA. Deletions cut 1 base from V and 1 base from J, with 7 bases between. CDR3 in amino acids: CASSLSRENTEAFF. The CDR3 DNA reads as TGTGCCAGCAGCTTAAGTAGGGAGAACACTGAAGCTTTCTTT.

This rearrangement joins TRBV29-1 to TRBJ2-7, with 12 bases identical to TRBD2. The length of the CDR3 is 13 residues. J lost 4 bases, V lost 8 bases, and 6 bases had no gene match. Germline lookup yields CDR1 SQVTM and CDR2 ANQGSEA. The CDR3 spells CSLASGREYEQYF. DNA for the CDR3: TGCAGCTTAGCTAGCGGGAGGGAGTACGAGCAGTACTTC.

The V and J genes are TRBV7-2 and TRBJ2-5; D is undetermined. V was clipped by 7 bases and J by 5 bases, with 17 bases between them. This CDR3 spans 14 amino acids. Germline CDR1 reads SGHTA; CDR2 reads FQGNSA. The CDR3 nucleotides read TGTGCCAGCATCGGCGCAGGCCGTTGGGAGACCCAGTACTTC. It yields the protein CASIGAGRWETQYF.

This clonotype was counted ten times or more. This chain uses TRBV15 with TRBJ1-5; the D gene is possibly TRBD1 (6 bases). V lost 7 bases and J 7 bases, leaving 17 bases between the germline ends. Germline V gene data show CDR1 as LNHNV and CDR2 as YYDKDF (reference sequence). The CDR3 consists of 14 residues. The CDR3 here is CATNEQGTGQPQHF. The CDR3 DNA reads TGTGCCACCAACGAACAGGGTACGGGCCAGCCCCAGCATTTT.

This clonotype has at least ten counts. V and J are TRBV5-1 and TRBJ1-5; D remains ambiguous. The CDR3 is made up of 13 amino acids. CDR1 and CDR2 (germline): SGHRS, YFSETQ. Trimming removed 0 bases at V and 5 bases at J, with 6 bases between. The CDR3: CASSLGSDQPQHF. The DNA of the CDR3 is TGCGCCAGCAGCTTGGGGAGTGATCAGCCCCAGCATTTT.

On this clonotype: Germline and junction disagree at one end, which may indicate a read error. The rearrangement uses TRBV10-3 and TRBJ1-1, with D uncertain. The CDR3 sequence is 14 residues long. Germline CDR1 reads ENHRY; CDR2 reads SYGVKD. The CDR3 loop reads CASTSRVGVTEALF. Written as DNA, the CDR3 is TGTGCCAGCACCTCCCGGGTGGGTGTCACTGAAGCTCTCTTT.